The source of this T cell receptor (beta chain) is a study of blood T cell repertoires in COVID-19 (dated by TCRdb to 2018 to 2021). Notes on the research overall: Samples covering the acute and convalescent phases of COVID-19 were provided by collaborators in the United States, Italy and Spain. The material from the prospective study consisted of cDNA or gDNA derived from T cells, B-cell-depleted T cells, or PBMCs. Deeply sampled blood TCRbeta repertoires from subjects exposed to, actively infected with, or recovered from COVID-19 were included in the dataset. The repertoires were released in a freely available public database intended as a resource for research on the immune response to SARS-CoV-2. Samples were obtained from the ongoing ImmuneRACE study (first 160 participants) and from 1,000 to 1,500 subjects provided by 6 global collaborators. Nearly every sample came with metadata listing a de-identified subject ID, COVID-19 status, age in years and sex. HLA class I and class II types, where available, came from metadata supplied by the sample provider rather than from assay-based typing.

In the germline V gene, CDR1 corresponds to SGDLS and CDR2 to YYNGEE. Including the terminal cysteine and phenylalanine, the CDR3 comprises 15 residues. CDR3 DNA only is kept here, 45 bases in frame from base 1. The immunoSEQ Assay, a bias-controlled multiplex PCR, was used to amplify TCRbeta CDR3 regions from genomic DNA. The authors' pipeline ran thus. The number of nucleated cells in each sample was estimated by amplification of reference gene primers within the assay. Sequence reads were collapsed and filtered to measure the absolute abundance of every unique TCRbeta CDR3 rearrangement. For each sample, productive Simpson clonality was calculated as the square root of Simpson's diversity index across productive rearrangements. This is the immuneACCESS table as TCRdb keeps it, with only in-frame sequences that have V and J called. A part of the clones is gone; compared with another copy, unresolved V genes explain less than half, and the rest is unexplained. V, J and clone size reflect that table, while D and trimming were determined from the DNA. The table for this sample lists some 100,000 clones; approximately 83% of them were counted only once. The ten largest clones add up to less than 3.5% of the sample.

Remarks on this clone: This receptor's antigen is unknown. An end of the junction differs from the germline gene, which may be a read error.

What the authors observed across the whole study: The amount of clinical and demographic metadata varied by source and participant and was provided uncurated.

Enrolling through a virtual design, the prospective study's participants ranged in age from about 18 to 89 years and lived across 24 United States geographic areas. To assign participants to cohorts, the prospective study relied on clinical history that participants themselves reported in a screening survey and a study questionnaire. Recovered participants in ImmuneRACE Cohort 3 were defined as having two consecutive negative NP/OP PCR tests, clearance from a healthcare professional, or resolution of symptoms. In the prospective study, whole blood, serum and a nasopharyngeal or oropharyngeal swab were collected from each participant by mobile phlebotomists. Additional blood draws and questionnaires over an approximately two-month period could optionally be provided by prospective study participants. Blood samples from the prospective study were shipped frozen or at room temperature prior to DNA extraction.

The origin of this receptor is a woman in her fifties or sixties who had recovered from COVID-19. This sequence uses TRBV9 and TRBJ1-2; the D gene is perhaps TRBD1, from 5 matching bases. Input material: PBMCs or T cells enriched from blood (not recorded which). The base sequence is TGTGCCAGCACCGTAGGGGCCTTATTTAACTATGGCTACACCTTC. This gives the protein CASTVGALFNYGYTF. The reference TRBV9 and TRBJ1-2 proteins fill in what lies around the CDR3, so the full variable domain reads DSGVTQTPKHLITATGQRVTLRCSPRSGDLSVYWYQQSLDQGLQFLIQYYNGEERAKGNILERFSAQQFPDLHSELNLSSLELGDSALYFCASTVGALFNYGYTFGSGTRLTVV.